The 21 T cell receptor beta chains given below trace back to one sample, sequenced in a study of blood T cell repertoires in COVID-19. Sequenced by immunoSEQ multiplex PCR; TCRdb stores in-frame clones only, minus some. The sample has some 99,000 clones, 75% to 85% seen once; the top ten hold less than 8%. Material for sequencing was peripheral blood. The receptors stem from a woman of 80 years or more with active or convalescent COVID-19.

V usage is TRBV5-1 and J usage is TRBJ2-3; 11 bases align to TRBD2. The germline CDR1 and CDR2 sequences are SGHRS and YFSETQ. CDR3 length equals 18 residues. The ends lost 4 bases at V and 0 bases at J; junction bases unmatched: 10. The CDR3 protein is CASSGRLAGKGSTDTQYF. The CDR3, as DNA: TGCGCCAGCAGCGGCAGACTAGCGGGAAAGGGAAGCACAGATACGCAGTATTTT.

The chain uses TRBV21-1 and TRBJ2-7; TRBD1, the table's D call, was not compared with the DNA. TRBV21-1 is a pseudogene segment. The CDR3 covers 16 residues. CDR3 protein: CASSKVCRGTTYEQYF. CDR3 coding DNA: TGTGCCAGCAGCAAAGTGTGCAGGGGGACGACGTACGAGCAGTACTTC.

The DNA for the CDR3 is TGCGCCAGCAGCACCCGGGACAGAAACACCGGGGAGCTGTTTTTT. It codes for CASSTRDRNTGELFF. The chain uses TRBV4-1 and TRBJ2-2, with 7 positions matching TRBD1. The V gene end was trimmed by 5 bases and the J gene end by 2 bases; junction bases not matched to a gene: 5. The V gene's germline CDR1 is MGHRA and CDR2 YSYEKL. CDR3 length: 15 amino acids.

The V and J genes are TRBV2 and TRBJ2-6; possible D gene TRBD1, 6 bases. V shed 8 bases and J shed 2 bases, with 10 bases lying between them. CDR3 length: 14 amino acids. The germline CDR1 and CDR2 sequences are SNHLY and FYNNEI. The CDR3 coding sequence is TGTGCCAGCGGAAGGACAGCTGGGGCCAACGTCCTGACTTTC. Protein sequence: CASGRTAGANVLTF.

The chain is built from TRBV7-8 and TRBJ1-5, with 8 bases fitting TRBD1. Germline CDR1 SGHVS, CDR2 FQNEAQ. CDR3 length equals 16 residues. Trimming took 3 bases from V and 6 from J; bases not matched to a gene: 10. The CDR3 protein is CASSLNRGRYGQPQHF. The CDR3 nucleotides read TGTGCCAGCAGCTTGAACAGGGGGAGGTATGGTCAGCCCCAGCATTTT.

CDR3 in DNA: TGCGCCAGCAGCTTGGCCTACCTCAATGAGCAGTTCTTC. Translating gives CASSLAYLNEQFF. The chain joins TRBV5-1 to TRBJ2-1; the D is unclear. V was trimmed by 0 bases and J by 6 bases, leaving 7 bases between them. The CDR3 spans 13 residues. CDR1 and CDR2 (germline): SGHRS, YFSETQ.

Note on this clone: The junction and the germline gene differ at one end; a read error may be behind it. The rearrangement uses TRBV28 and TRBJ1-1; unclear D gene. Germline V gene data show CDR1 as MDHEN and CDR2 as SYDVKM. This CDR3 region has 13 residues. For the CDR3, the DNA is TGTGCCAGCCGGGTCCCCCAGAACGCTGAAGCTTTCTTT. This gives the protein CASRVPQNAEAFF.

This rearrangement joins TRBV24-1 to TRBJ2-3; D ambiguous. The CDR3 spans 13 residues. The ends were cut back, 1 base at V and 4 bases at J, with 5 bases in the middle. The germline gives CDR1 KGHDR, CDR2 SFDVKD. CDR3 DNA sequence: TGTGCCACCAGTGATTTTTCAGCAGATACGCAGTATTTT. The encoded protein is CATSDFSADTQYF.

The chain uses TRBV6-5 and TRBJ1-2; maybe TRBD1 (6 bases). This CDR3 has 16 amino acids. Between the trimmed V and J ends, which lost 0 bases and 0 bases, there was a span of 11 bases. Per germline, CDR1 MNHEY and CDR2 SVGAGI. For the CDR3, the DNA is TGTGCCAGCAGTTACTCCGGGACAAGCCCTAACTATGGCTACACCTTC. This encodes CASSYSGTSPNYGYTF.

The V gene is TRBV2, the J gene TRBJ2-4, with D tentatively TRBD1 (8 bases). The CDR3 length is 16 residues. CDR1 is SNHLY and CDR2 is FYNNEI in the germline V gene. V lost 5 bases to trimming and J lost 6 bases, with 20 bases between them. The CDR3 DNA reads TGTGCCAGCAGTTCCGGACAGGGAGGGGGTTTAAACATTCAGTACTTC. Protein sequence: CASSSGQGGGLNIQYF.

The rearrangement links TRBV28 to TRBJ1-5; D is ambiguous. The germline V gene has CDR1 MDHEN and CDR2 SYDVKM. The V gene lost 6 bases and the J gene lost 2 bases, with 5 bases spanning the gap. The CDR3 covers 12 residues. The CDR3 nucleotides are TGTGCCAGCAGCCGGGGCAATCAGCCCCAGCATTTT. It encodes CASSRGNQPQHF. Looking up the rest from reference TRBV28 and TRBJ1-5 gives the full variable domain: DVKVTQSSRYLVKRTGEKVFLECVQDMDHENMFWYRQDPGLGLRLIYFSYDVKMKEKGDIPEGYSVSREKKERFSLILESASTNQTSMYLCASSRGNQPQHFGDGTRLSIL.

This clone turned up a few times. This chain joins TRBV6-6 and TRBJ2-7; 9 bases match TRBD1. The CDR3 covers 15 residues. CDR1 is MNHNY, CDR2 SVGAGI, per germline (reference sequence). J gave up 2 bases and V 5 bases, and 7 bases lay outside the gene matches. The CDR3 is CASSLGQGNAYEQYF. The CDR3 coding sequence is TGTGCCAGCAGTCTGGGACAGGGAAACGCCTACGAGCAGTACTTC.

The rearrangement uses TRBV11-2 and TRBJ1-1; D is unclear. The CDR3 has 14 residues. V shed 1 base and J shed 2 bases, with 8 bases lying between them. Germline V CDR1 and CDR2: SGHAT, FQNNGV. The CDR3 is CASSLVEGNTEAFF. The CDR3 DNA reads as TGTGCCAGCAGCTTAGTTGAGGGAAACACTGAAGCTTTCTTT.

V and J are TRBV2 and TRBJ1-4, with 10 bases fitting TRBD1. The V gene end was trimmed by 4 bases and the J gene end by 6 bases; junction bases not matched to a gene: 2. In germline, CDR1 is SNHLY, CDR2 FYNNEI. This CDR3 spans 14 amino acids. CDR3 sequence reads: CASSGQGAYEKLFF. The CDR3, as DNA: TGTGCCAGCAGTGGACAGGGGGCATATGAAAAACTGTTTTTT.

This rearrangement joins TRBV2 to TRBJ2-3; 8 bases align to TRBD2. Germline-derived CDR1 and CDR2 are SNHLY and FYNNEI. After removal of 2 bases from V and 2 bases from J, the junction contained 3 bases not matched to a gene. The CDR3 sequence is 15 residues long. The CDR3 loop is CASSEREGYTDTQYF. As DNA, the CDR3 is TGTGCCAGCAGTGAACGGGAGGGATACACAGATACGCAGTATTTT.

The chain employs TRBV19 and TRBJ2-7; TRBD2 aligns across 8 bases. The germline gives CDR1 LNHDA, CDR2 SQIVND (reference sequence). Trimming took 6 bases from V and 0 from J; bases not matched to a gene: 7. This CDR3 spans 15 amino acids. The DNA of the CDR3 is TGTGCCAGTAGGCGTAGCGGGACCCTCTCCTACGAGCAGTACTTC. As protein: CASRRSGTLSYEQYF.

The chain uses TRBV28 and TRBJ2-7; 10 bases are shared with TRBD1. Germline CDR1 and CDR2: MDHEN and SYDVKM. Unmatched junction bases numbered 5, after V lost 3 bases and J lost 3 bases. There are 15 residues in the CDR3. DNA for the CDR3: TGTGCCAGCAGTTTGACAGGGGGCGAGATCTACGAGCAGTACTTC. The encoded protein is CASSLTGGEIYEQYF. The full variable domain, rest sourced from reference TRBV28 and TRBJ2-7, is DVKVTQSSRYLVKRTGEKVFLECVQDMDHENMFWYRQDPGLGLRLIYFSYDVKMKEKGDIPEGYSVSREKKERFSLILESASTNQTSMYLCASSLTGGEIYEQYFGPGTRLTVT.

V usage is TRBV7-2 and J usage is TRBJ2-5, with 8 positions matching TRBD2. This CDR3 region has 15 residues. Looked up from germline, CDR1 is SGHTA and CDR2 is FQGNSA. The V segment lost 3 bases and the J segment 9 bases; nucleotides outside the gene matches: 12. The chain's CDR3 is CASSFSSGRPGPQYF. The CDR3 DNA is TGTGCCAGCAGCTTCTCTAGCGGGCGGCCAGGGCCCCAGTACTTC. Combining the CDR3 with reference TRBV7-2 and TRBJ2-5 gives the whole variable domain GAGVSQSPSNKVTEKGKDVELRCDPISGHTALYWYRQSLGQGLEFLIYFQGNSAPDKSGLPSDRFSAERTGGSVSTLTIQRTQQEDSAVYLCASSFSSGRPGPQYFGPGTRLLVL.

A few counts support this clone. V and J are TRBV6-5 and TRBJ1-4; 7 positions match TRBD1. V dropped 3 bases and J dropped 5; count of bases not matched to a gene: 3. CDR1 and CDR2 (germline): MNHEY, SVGAGI. The CDR3 runs 14 residues. The CDR3 spells CASSYDRVNEKLFF. The CDR3 DNA reads as TGTGCCAGCAGTTATGACAGGGTGAATGAAAAACTGTTTTTT.

This clone is a singleton in its sample. The genes are TRBV5-5 and TRBJ1-5; weak D call: TRBD1 (5 bases). From germline, CDR1 is SGHKS and CDR2 YYEKEE (reference sequence). This CDR3 has 14 amino acids. The germline V and J ends were trimmed by 0 bases and 7 bases, with 11 bases remaining between them. The CDR3 nucleotides are TGTGCCAGCAGCTTGGTCCGGGGGAGCCAGCCCCAGCATTTT. As protein: CASSLVRGSQPQHF.

This chain joins TRBV5-6 and TRBJ2-3; 8 nucleotides line up with TRBD1. Germline loops: CDR1 SGHDT, CDR2 YYEEEE. V was pared by 5 bases and J by 2 bases, with 7 bases of the junction left unmatched. The CDR3 consists of 15 residues. The CDR3 DNA reads TGTGCCAGCAGACCGCAGGGGGCTTACACAGATACGCAGTATTTT. Its translation: CASRPQGAYTDTQYF.